This T cell receptor (beta chain) was captured in a study of blood T cell repertoires in COVID-19 (dated by TCRdb to between 2020 and 2021). Study-wide context: The collaborator samples originated in the United States, Italy and Spain and spanned the acute and convalescent phases of COVID-19. HLA class I and class II types, where available, came from metadata supplied by the sample provider rather than from assay-based typing. Samples were obtained from the ongoing ImmuneRACE study (first 160 participants) and from approximately 1,200 subjects provided by 6 global collaborators. The material from the prospective study consisted of cDNA or gDNA derived from T cells, B-cell-depleted T cells, or PBMCs. The repertoires were made available in a free public database intended to serve as a resource for research on the immune response to SARS-CoV-2. Subjects who had been exposed to COVID-19, were actively infected with it, or had recovered from it provided the deeply sampled blood TCRbeta repertoires that made up the dataset. A de-identified subject ID, COVID-19 status, age in years and sex were almost always included in the sample metadata. Broader findings and caveats from the paper: How much clinical and demographic metadata was included differed by source and by participant, and the metadata was provided uncurated.

The germline V gene yields MNHEY for CDR1 and SVGAGI for CDR2. Deletion took 7 bases off V and 5 bases off J, with a span of 20 bases between the germline ends. From the cysteine up to the phenylalanine, the CDR3 has a length of 15 residues. CDR3 DNA only is kept here, 45 bases in frame from base 1. Participants in the prospective study were enrolled through a virtual design, were aged roughly 18 to 90 years, and lived in fewer than 30 United States geographic areas. In the prospective study, participants were assigned to cohorts based on the clinical history participants reported in a screening survey and a study questionnaire. Recovered participants in ImmuneRACE Cohort 3 were defined by two consecutive negative NP/OP PCR tests, clearance by a healthcare professional, or resolution of symptoms. In the prospective study, mobile phlebotomists collected whole blood, serum and a nasopharyngeal or oropharyngeal swab from each participant. Participants in the prospective study had the option to provide additional blood draws and questionnaires over a roughly 2-month period. Before DNA extraction, prospective study blood samples were shipped either frozen or at room temperature.

TCRbeta CDR3 regions were amplified from genomic DNA using the immunoSEQ Assay, a bias-controlled multiplex PCR. The study's processing was this. Within the assay, amplification of reference gene primers was used to estimate how many nucleated cells each sample contained. To quantify the absolute abundance of each unique TCRbeta CDR3 rearrangement, sequence reads were collapsed and filtered. For each sample, productive Simpson clonality was calculated as the square root of Simpson's diversity index over productive rearrangements. TCRdb re-hosts the immuneACCESS table, in-frame sequences only. Its copies lack some clones; in the studies checked, an unresolved V gene accounts for under half of them, and the cause for the rest is not known. For V, J and clone size, that table is used; D and trimming come from the DNA. This sample comprises some 350,000 clones, 80% to 90% of them detected only once. Roughly 0.99% of the sample is in the top ten clones.

Turning to this clone: Its antigen has not been determined. Per-nucleotide qualities are absent, and no much larger clonotype sits a single base away.

The specimen sequenced was PBMCs or T cells enriched from blood (not recorded which). This receptor was identified in a man between 18 and 29 years old who had recovered from COVID-19. Rearrangement joined TRBV6-5 to TRBJ2-5, and the D gene may be TRBD1, 5 bases matching. The CDR3 here reads CASNPWVREEETQYF. The DNA sequence follows: TGTGCCAGCAACCCTTGGGTCAGGGAAGAGGAGACCCAGTACTTC.